This T cell receptor (beta chain) was obtained from a study of CD8 T cells in Susac syndrome (dated by TCRdb to about 2019). Some background on the complete study: The study used repertoire sequencing to test whether antigen drove CD8+ T cell activation and differentiation in Susac syndrome. CD8+ T cell repertoire clonality was compared between about a dozen healthy donors, some 14 Susac syndrome patients and around 16 multiple sclerosis patients.

RNA was extracted using the RNeasy kit, and roughly 0.45 to 1 ug of the RNA was reverse transcribed with random hexamers. The immunoSEQ multiplex PCR assay, covering 54 Vbeta and 13 Jbeta segments, was used to amplify TCR beta CDR3 regions. PCR amplification bias was corrected by using a synthetic template baseline for primer optimization and computational correction. The paper's processing steps were these. Reads were assigned to V, D and J genes according to IMGT and analyzed in immunoSEQ Analyzer, with only productive sequences retained. Clonality was calculated as one minus the Shannon entropy normalized by log2 of the number of productive unique sequences. For each patient and control, public and private clones were evaluated among the 100 most prevalent clones. Susac-specific clones were defined as absent from healthy and MS cohorts, around 1,000 published viral clones and other ImmuneACCESS disease sequences. TCRdb itself trimmed the public reads at Q25 with fastp, ran MiXCR and retained productive beta chains. CDR3 protein duplicates are merged, each entry listing the most common genes and DNA. Clone size and V and J calls follow TCRdb, not the original study. The sample table contains 330,000 or so distinct CDR3 sequences; only one count was recorded for roughly 85% of them. The ten largest clones capture 0.21% of the sample.

Study-level results and caveats: The study acknowledged that relatively few individuals were included in the TCR sequencing and HLA analysis.

Peripheral blood CD8+ and CD4+ T cells from healthy donors, Susac syndrome patients and multiple sclerosis patients were profiled by high-throughput TCR beta sequencing. Treatment-naive patients with stable or active relapsing-remitting disease fulfilling revised McDonald criteria were used as multiple sclerosis controls. Bulk CD8+ and CD4+ T cells were purified by magnetic negative isolation, while CD8+ TEMRA cells were enriched using FACS. Blood was drawn into EDTA tubes, processed within 24 hours, and PBMCs were isolated by density gradient centrifugation. PBMCs intended for TCR sequencing were cryopreserved in liquid nitrogen and were subsequently thawed in a 37 degrees C water bath. The sorted or isolated CD4+, CD8+ and CD8+ TEMRA cells had a purity of 90% or higher. From the cysteine up to the phenylalanine, the CDR3 has a length of 16 residues. Only the CDR3 part of the read is kept: 48 bases, read in frame from the first base. The germline V end is reduced by 3 bases and the J end by 1 base; junction bases left unmatched: 7. From the germline V gene, CDR1 is LGHNA and CDR2 is YSLEER.

About this clonotype itself: Its antigen is still unknown. No base quality information exists; no much larger clone differs at one position.

The source is a human donor with multiple sclerosis. This sequence uses TRBV4-3 and TRBJ2-5, with 8 bases in between that match TRBD2. Sequencing was performed on CD8+ T cells from PBMCs. The bases read TGCGCCAGCAGCCAGCAACTAGCGGCCTTCCAAGAGACCCAGTACTTC. This sequence encodes CASSQQLAAFQETQYF.